The text below deals with one TCR beta chain. Donors were healthy HIV-negative adults without recent acute infections or vaccinations. With unsorted samples, genomic DNA was obtained from around 98 million PBMCs. The assay used deep level. Using ten immunoSEQ deep assay plates, investigators sequenced unsorted PBMC DNA. Produced via immunoSEQ multiplex PCR; TCRdb's table is partial and in-frame only. The table lists roughly 490,000 clones, about 80% of them singletons. The CDR3 spans 16 residues. The germline CDR1 and CDR2 sequences are SNHLY and FYNNEI. The V and J ends lost 7 bases and 0 bases, in that order; junction bases with no gene match: 4. This sample stems from a study of shared clonotypes between healthy human individuals.

J is TRBJ2-1 and V is TRBV2, with 12 bases identical to TRBD2. This TCR was sampled from a woman between 35 and 50 years old in good health. Some clones in this sample may be carry-over from other donors' samples. The sequencing sample was made of PBMCs. The CDR3 loop reads CASKGLAGYSYNEQFF. In DNA, the CDR3 is TGTGCCAGCAAAGGACTAGCGGGATACTCCTACAATGAGCAGTTCTTC.